This entry is about one T cell receptor beta chain. This table comes from immunoSEQ multiplex PCR, and its TCRdb copy is limited to in-frame clones, with some not included. The table lists tens of thousands of clones, roughly 88% of them singletons. J was trimmed by 1 base and V by 4 bases; bases with no gene match: 5. Germline CDR1 is SGHRS and CDR2 is YFSETQ. The CDR3 is made up of 16 amino acids. No infections or other immune events were documented during collection. This sample is drawn from a study of identifying expanded T cells in peripheral blood. This chain connects TRBV5-1 to TRBJ2-2, with 9 bases fitting TRBD2. What was sequenced was blood. The TCR was taken from a person aged 18-70 years in good health. CDR3 nucleotides: TGCGCCAGCAGCGCACTAGCGGGCTTGAACACCGGGGAGCTGTTTTTT. Protein product: CASSALAGLNTGELFF. Drawing the rest from reference TRBV5-1 and TRBJ2-2, the complete variable domain is KAGVTQTPRYLIKTRGQQVTLSCSPISGHRSVSWYQQTPGQGLQFLFEYFSETQRNKGNFPGRFSGRQFSNSRSEMNVSTLELGDSALYLCASSALAGLNTGELFFGEGSRLTVL.